This is a list of T cell receptor beta chains from one sample in a study of blood T cell repertoires in COVID-19. Generated by immunoSEQ multiplex PCR, the TCRdb table keeps only in-frame clones and is missing some. The repertoire includes 35,000 to 55,000 clones, about 90% of them detected once, and 2.5% to 3% sits in the top ten. The source material was peripheral blood. The origin of the receptors is a man aged 45-60 years with active COVID-19. Each CDR3 is given with its conserved first and last residue. D genes are given only for firm matches. Some rows mark clone size as missing; the rest say once, few, many or name a class of expanded clone.

v_call,d_call,j_call,clone_size,cdr3_aa,cdr3_nt
TRBV11-3,TRBD1,TRBJ2-7,-,CASSPSSGTGGEQYF,TGTGCCAGCAGCCCTTCTTCCGGGACAGGGGGAGAGCAGTACTTC
TRBV18,TRBD1,TRBJ1-2,-,CASSPQEMRTGGNYGYTF,TGTGCCAGCTCACCACAGGAGATGCGGACAGGGGGTAACTATGGCTACACCTTC
TRBV3-1/TRBV3-2,TRBD1,TRBJ1-1,-,CASSLYLGTGGTEAFF,TGTGCCAGCAGCCTCTATCTGGGGACAGGGGGCACTGAAGCTTTCTTT
TRBV6-5,TRBD2,TRBJ2-5,-,CASIRTREETQYF,TGTGCCAGCATCCGGACTAGAGAAGAGACCCAGTACTTC
TRBV7-3,-,TRBJ2-5,-,CASSLGTGETQYF,TGTGCCAGCAGCTTAGGTACCGGGGAGACCCAGTACTTC
TRBV29-1,-,TRBJ1-2,-,CSVESSYGYTF,TGCAGCGTTGAATCGAGTTATGGCTACACCTTC
TRBV6-5,TRBD1,TRBJ2-7,-,CASSYNRGAYEQYF,TGTGCCAGCAGTTACAACAGGGGTGCCTACGAGCAGTACTTC
TRBV7-2,-,TRBJ1-2,-,CASSFAGGYGYTF,TGTGCCAGCAGCTTTGCGGGGGGCTATGGCTACACCTTC
TRBV6-1,TRBD2,TRBJ2-1,-,CASSVIAGGQKRYNEQFF,TGTGCCAGCAGTGTTATAGCGGGGGGCCAAAAACGCTACAATGAGCAGTTCTTC
TRBV7-9,-,TRBJ1-4,few,CASSLGFRGTNEKLFF,TGTGCCAGCAGCTTGGGATTTCGGGGAACTAATGAAAAACTGTTTTTT
TRBV6-5,-,TRBJ1-6,-,CASISGESPLHF,TGTGCCAGCATCTCCGGGGAGTCACCCCTCCACTTT
TRBV5-1,-,TRBJ1-3,-,CASRLTSSGNTIYF,TGCGCCAGCAGGCTGACTTCGTCTGGAAACACCATATATTTT
TRBV7-2,TRBD2,TRBJ2-5,-,CASSSTSGGVETQYF,TGTGCCAGCAGCTCGACTAGCGGGGGGGTTGAGACCCAGTACTTC
TRBV7-9,TRBD1,TRBJ2-6,-,CASIKGTVLSGANVLTF,TGTGCCAGCATAAAGGGGACAGTGCTCTCTGGGGCCAACGTCCTGACTTTC